Below, 3 T cell receptor beta chains from the same sample are listed, as sequenced in a study of T cell responses to AZD1222 COVID-19 vaccine. Generated by immunoSEQ multiplex PCR, the TCRdb table keeps only in-frame clones and is missing some. The sample contains roughly 200,000 clones, 90% to 95% of which appear only once. The specimen comprised peripheral blood, sampled 28 days after the second dose of the MenACWY control vaccine. Every receptor here comes from an adult who received the MenACWY meningococcal vaccine as a control.

This clone was counted a single time. The chain joins TRBV5-4 to TRBJ2-3, with TRBD2 identical over 8 bases. Per the germline V gene, CDR1 is SGHNT and CDR2 is YYREEE (reference sequence). The length of the CDR3 is 18 residues. The V gene end was trimmed by 0 bases and the J gene end by 2 bases; junction bases not matched to a gene: 11. The CDR3 loop is CASSLGGGLAGPTDTQYF. CDR3 nucleotides: TGTGCCAGCAGCTTGGGGGGGGGTCTAGCGGGCCCCACAGATACGCAGTATTTT.

V is TRBV10-3 and J is TRBJ2-3, with TRBD2 identical over 9 bases. The germline CDR1 and CDR2 sequences are ENHRY and SYGVKD. V lost 0 bases and J lost 4; bases outside the gene matches: 2. The CDR3 has 15 amino acids. The CDR3 loop reads CAISESAGGPDTQYF. In DNA, the CDR3 is TGTGCCATCAGTGAGTCGGCGGGGGGGCCAGATACGCAGTATTTT.

In this sample, this clone turned up once. This chain uses TRBV2 with TRBJ1-2, with D uncertain. The CDR3 sequence is 12 residues long. The germline CDR1 and CDR2 sequences are SNHLY and FYNNEI. Trimming cost V 6 bases and J 8 bases, with 13 bases left between them. The CDR3 reads CASRAPSGGYTF. The CDR3 bases are TGTGCCAGCAGGGCCCCAAGCGGCGGCTACACCTTC. Complete variable domain (other parts from reference TRBV2 and TRBJ1-2): EPEVTQTPSHQVTQMGQEVILRCVPISNHLYFYWYRQILGQKVEFLVSFYNNEISEKSEIFDDQFSVERPDGSNFTLKIRSTKLEDSAMYFCASRAPSGGYTFGSGTRLTVV.